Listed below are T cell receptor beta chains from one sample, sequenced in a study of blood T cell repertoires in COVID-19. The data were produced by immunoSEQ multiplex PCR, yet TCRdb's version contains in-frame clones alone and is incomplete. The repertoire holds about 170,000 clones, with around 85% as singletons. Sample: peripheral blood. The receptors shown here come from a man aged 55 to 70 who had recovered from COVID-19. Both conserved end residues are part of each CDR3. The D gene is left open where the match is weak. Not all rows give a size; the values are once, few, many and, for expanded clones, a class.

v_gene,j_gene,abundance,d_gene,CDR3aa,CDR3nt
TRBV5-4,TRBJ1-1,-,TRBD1,CASSPTGANAEAFF,TGTGCCAGCAGCCCCACAGGGGCCAACGCTGAAGCTTTCTTT
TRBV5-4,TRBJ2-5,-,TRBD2,CASSGGPASGGVETQYF,TGTGCCAGCAGCGGCGGGCCCGCTAGCGGGGGGGTAGAGACCCAGTACTTC
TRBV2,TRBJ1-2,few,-,CASSAPGQTYGYTF,TGTGCCAGCAGTGCCCCCGGACAGACTTATGGCTACACCTTC
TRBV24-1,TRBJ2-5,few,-,CATSDPGQLGQETQYF,TGTGCCACCAGTGATCCTGGACAGTTGGGGCAAGAGACCCAGTACTTC
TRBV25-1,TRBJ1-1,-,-,CASSEFGDSRAFF,TGTGCCAGCAGTGAATTCGGGGATTCACGAGCTTTCTTT
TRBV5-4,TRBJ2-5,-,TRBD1,CASSSGQGVQETQYF,TGTGCCAGCAGCTCCGGACAGGGGGTTCAGGAGACCCAGTACTTC
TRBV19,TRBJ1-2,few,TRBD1,CASSSTQDRFWGYTF,TGTGCCAGTAGTTCGACCCAGGACAGGTTCTGGGGCTACACCTTC
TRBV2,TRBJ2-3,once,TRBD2,CASSGGTSGGPYGDTQYF,TGTGCCAGCAGTGGGGGGACTAGCGGGGGCCCCTACGGGGATACGCAGTATTTT
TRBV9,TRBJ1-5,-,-,CASSVDSRSNQPQHF,TGTGCCAGCAGCGTGGACAGTAGGAGCAATCAGCCCCAGCATTTT
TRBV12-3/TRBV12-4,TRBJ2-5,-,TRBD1,CASDRGGETQYF,TGTGCCAGCGACAGGGGGGGGGAGACCCAGTACTTC
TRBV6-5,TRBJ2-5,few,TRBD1,CATRQLGQGAETQYF,TGTGCCACCCGTCAATTGGGACAGGGAGCAGAGACCCAGTACTTC
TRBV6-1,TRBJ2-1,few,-,CASSEFGLAVGEQFF,TGTGCCAGCAGTGAATTTGGCCTAGCCGTCGGTGAGCAGTTCTTC
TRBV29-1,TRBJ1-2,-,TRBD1,CSVGQGEGYTF,TGCAGCGTGGGACAGGGTGAAGGCTACACCTTC
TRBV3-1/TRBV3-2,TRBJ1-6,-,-,CASSQDRGGVGNSPLHF,TGTGCCAGCAGCCAAGATCGGGGTGGGGTGGGGAACTCACCCCTCCACTTT
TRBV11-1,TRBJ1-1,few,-,CASSPIRVTFF,TGTGCCAGCAGCCCGATCAGGGTAACTTTCTTT
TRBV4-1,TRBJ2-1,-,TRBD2,CASSQDFGLALEQFF,TGCGCCAGCAGCCAAGATTTCGGACTAGCGCTTGAGCAGTTCTTC
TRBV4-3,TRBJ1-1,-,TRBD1,CASSQGARGDRLAEAFF,TGCGCCAGCAGCCAAGGGGCCAGGGGGGATCGGTTAGCTGAAGCTTTCTTT
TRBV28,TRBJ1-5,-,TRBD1,CASTRDSIHF,TGTGCCAGCACCCGGGACAGTATACATTTT
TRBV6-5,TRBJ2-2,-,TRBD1,CASRSQGLNTGELFF,TGTGCCAGCAGATCACAGGGGCTGAACACCGGGGAGCTGTTTTTT
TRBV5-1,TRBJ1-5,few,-,CASSLDRGNQPQHF,TGCGCCAGCAGCTTGGACAGGGGCAATCAGCCCCAGCATTTT
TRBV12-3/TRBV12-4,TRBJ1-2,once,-,CASSFASYGYTF,TGTGCCAGCAGTTTTGCGAGCTATGGCTACACCTTC
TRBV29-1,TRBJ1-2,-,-,CSGIVPGGGGYTF,TGCAGCGGGATTGTCCCTGGGGGCGGTGGCTACACCTTC
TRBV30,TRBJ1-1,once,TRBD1,CAWGLTGEAFF,TGTGCCTGGGGACTGACAGGGGAAGCTTTCTTT
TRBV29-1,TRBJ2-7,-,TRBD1,CSVAGTGVSYEQYF,TGCAGCGTTGCCGGGACAGGGGTCTCCTACGAGCAGTACTTC
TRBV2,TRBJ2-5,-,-,CASSDDRKETQYF,TGTGCCAGCAGTGATGACAGGAAAGAGACCCAGTACTTC
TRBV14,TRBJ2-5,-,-,CASSQKPGLETQYF,TGTGCCAGCAGCCAAAAACCTGGGCTGGAGACCCAGTACTTC
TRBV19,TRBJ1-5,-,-,CASSIDHKDRLQHF,TGTGCCAGTAGTATAGATCACAAAGACAGGCTCCAGCATTTT
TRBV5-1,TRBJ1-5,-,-,CASSLEGGLEPQHF,TGCGCCAGCAGCTTGGAAGGAGGGTTAGAGCCCCAGCATTTT
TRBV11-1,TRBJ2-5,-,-,CASSVDRSQETQYF,TGTGCCAGCAGCGTTGACAGATCCCAAGAGACCCAGTACTTC
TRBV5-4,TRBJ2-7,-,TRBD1,CASSPGTGGSYEQYF,TGTGCCAGCAGCCCTGGGACAGGGGGTTCCTACGAGCAGTACTTC
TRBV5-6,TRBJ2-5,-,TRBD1,CASSFGWGDRGTETQYF,TGTGCCAGCAGCTTTGGATGGGGGGACAGGGGAACAGAGACCCAGTACTTC
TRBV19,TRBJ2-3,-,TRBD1,CASSISGGFTDTQYF,TGTGCCAGTAGTATCTCAGGGGGCTTCACAGATACGCAGTATTTT
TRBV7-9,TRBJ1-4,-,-,CASSRWQGSGSANEKLFF,TGTGCCAGCAGCCGCTGGCAGGGCTCCGGGTCGGCTAATGAAAAACTGTTTTTT
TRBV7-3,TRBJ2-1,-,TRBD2,CASSLLLAGHNEQFF,TGTGCCAGCAGCTTATTGCTAGCGGGGCACAATGAGCAGTTCTTC
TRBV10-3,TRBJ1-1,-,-,CAISESTGGRAFF,TGTGCCATCAGTGAGTCGACGGGGGGGAGAGCTTTCTTT
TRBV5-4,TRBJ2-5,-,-,CASSGPTRGETQYF,TGTGCCAGCAGCGGCCCAACGCGGGGAGAGACCCAGTACTTC
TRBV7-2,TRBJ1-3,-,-,CASSLVDTGSGNTIYF,TGTGCCAGCAGCTTAGTTGACACCGGTTCTGGAAACACCATATATTTT
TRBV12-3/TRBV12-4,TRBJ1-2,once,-,CASSPLQGAGYTF,TGTGCCAGCAGCCCCCTACAGGGCGCCGGCTACACCTTC
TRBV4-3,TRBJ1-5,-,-,CASSSGYNQPQHF,TGCGCCAGCAGTTCGGGATACAATCAGCCCCAGCATTTT
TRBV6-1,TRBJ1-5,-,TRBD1,CASSETGGRQPQHF,TGTGCCAGCAGTGAAACAGGGGGCCGTCAGCCCCAGCATTTT